One and the same sample provided the 20 T cell receptor beta chains below, sequenced in a study of blood T cell repertoires in COVID-19. The assay was immunoSEQ multiplex PCR, and TCRdb's table has in-frame clones only and misses some. The sample records approximately 160,000 clones, 70% to 85% being singletons. The specimen was peripheral blood. The receptors shown here come from a woman between 50 and 59 years old in a cohort sampled during active or convalescent COVID-19.

The chain recombines TRBV7-9 with TRBJ1-2; D unclear. CDR1 and CDR2 from the germline V gene are SEHNR and FQNEAQ (reference sequence). The CDR3 totals 12 residues. V was cut by 8 bases and J by 2 bases, with 9 bases left in between. CDR3 sequence reads: CASSAKNYGYTF. CDR3 coding DNA: TGTGCCAGCTCTGCGAAGAACTATGGCTACACCTTC.

This clone was observed a handful of times. J is TRBJ2-1 and V is TRBV27, with TRBD1 matching over 8 bases. V shed 0 bases and J 7 bases; nucleotides not matched to a gene: 8. Germline values: CDR1 MNHEY, CDR2 SMNVEV (reference sequence). The CDR3 is 16 residues long. CDR3 sequence (DNA): TGTGCCAGCAGTTTATCGTCGCAGGGGGCTGGGAATGAGCAGTTCTTC. Protein product: CASSLSSQGAGNEQFF.

This sequence joins TRBV27 and TRBJ1-1, with 10 bases lining up with TRBD1. Germline CDR1 and CDR2: MNHEY and SMNVEV (reference sequence). V lost 5 bases to trimming and J lost 7 bases; unmatched junction nucleotides: 7. CDR3 length equals 14 residues. This CDR3 reads CASSLGQGVIEAFF. The CDR3 DNA is TGTGCCAGCAGTCTAGGACAGGGGGTTATTGAAGCTTTCTTT.

The chain joins TRBV6-6 to TRBJ2-6; a weak D match, TRBD1 (6 bases). The CDR3 extends over 15 amino acids. Germline V gene sequence: CDR1 MNHNY, CDR2 SVGAGI (reference sequence). With 7 bases removed from V and 0 bases from J, the gap between germline ends came to 10 bases. The CDR3 here is CASTQQGSGANVLTF. The CDR3 DNA follows: TGTGCCAGCACCCAACAGGGCTCTGGGGCCAACGTCCTGACTTTC.

The V call is TRBV6-2 or TRBV6-3, the J call TRBJ2-2; the D is unclear. CDR3 length equals 13 residues. The germline V gene encodes CDR1 MNHEY and CDR2 SVGEGT. V was cut by 4 bases and J by 4 bases, with 7 bases left in between. The CDR3 DNA follows: TGTGCCAGCAGTTTCCAGTCCACCGGGGAGCTGTTTTTT. Encoded protein: CASSFQSTGELFF.

The rearrangement uses TRBV27 and TRBJ1-4; D is perhaps TRBD1 (5 bases). The germline V and J ends were trimmed by 4 bases and 7 bases, with 16 bases remaining between them. CDR1 and CDR2 (germline): MNHEY, SMNVEV (reference sequence). This CDR3 spans 15 amino acids. The CDR3 is CASSSAAGGGEKLFF. The CDR3 nucleotides are TGTGCCAGCAGTTCCGCCGCGGGGGGTGGTGAAAAACTGTTTTTT. The full variable domain, in which reference TRBV27 and TRBJ1-4 provide the parts outside the CDR3, is EAQVTQNPRYLITVTGKKLTVTCSQNMNHEYMSWYRQDPGLGLRQIYYSMNVEVTDKGDVPEGYKVSRKEKRNFPLILESPSPNQTSLYFCASSSAAGGGEKLFFGSGTQLSVL.

The genes are TRBV15 and TRBJ1-2; TRBD1 matches 9 bases. After removal of 0 bases from V and 8 bases from J, the junction contained 7 bases not matched to a gene. CDR3 length: 15 residues. Germline CDR1 LNHNV, CDR2 YYDKDF (reference sequence). CDR3 amino acids: CATSRDRDRARGYTF. DNA for the CDR3: TGTGCCACCAGCAGAGATCGGGACAGGGCGAGGGGCTACACCTTC.

This clone was recorded once. The V gene is TRBV5-3, the J gene TRBJ2-5; D is possibly TRBD2 (6 bases). TRBV5-3 is reported as an ORF; its role is uncertain. The CDR3 contains 15 residues. Deletions cut 6 bases from V and 4 bases from J, with 19 bases between. CDR3 sequence (DNA): TGTGCCAGAACCCTGCCAAGACTAGGAAGAGAGACCCAGTACTTC. This translates into CARTLPRLGRETQYF.

The V gene is TRBV6-5, the J gene TRBJ1-2; 11 nucleotides align to TRBD1. Germline V lookup: CDR1 MNHEY, CDR2 SVGAGI. The CDR3 extends over 14 amino acids. The V gene end was trimmed by 7 bases and the J gene end by 7 bases; junction bases not matched to a gene: 8. The CDR3 region is CASTPTGTGGGYTF. The CDR3 DNA reads as TGTGCCAGCACCCCAACCGGGACAGGGGGTGGCTACACCTTC.

V usage is TRBV5-6 and J usage is TRBJ1-6; 9 bases align to TRBD1. The J segment lost 7 bases and the V segment lost 3 bases, leaving 2 bases of the junction unmatched. The CDR3 has 14 amino acids. Germline V gene data show CDR1 as SGHDT and CDR2 as YYEEEE. The CDR3 nucleotides are TGTGCCAGCAGCTCGGGACAGGGCAATTCACCCCTCCACTTT. Translating it yields CASSSGQGNSPLHF. The full variable domain, completed using reference TRBV5-6 and TRBJ1-6, is DAGVTQSPTHLIKTRGQQVTLRCSPKSGHDTVSWYQQALGQGPQFIFQYYEEEERQRGNFPDRFSGHQFPNYSSELNVNALLLGDSALYLCASSSGQGNSPLHFGNGTRLTVT.

This chain uses TRBV7-2 with TRBJ2-5; D may be TRBD1 (5 bases). The CDR3 length is 13 residues. Germline CDR1 is SGHTA and CDR2 is FQGNSA. V was cut by 3 bases and J by 2 bases, with 7 bases left in between. The CDR3 sequence is CASSFGAQETQYF. The CDR3 bases are TGTGCCAGCAGCTTTGGGGCACAAGAGACCCAGTACTTC.

V usage is TRBV11-2 and J usage is TRBJ2-2; no clear D. CDR1 and CDR2 from the germline V gene are SGHAT and FQNNGV. CDR3 length equals 13 residues. With 5 bases removed from V and 2 bases from J, the gap between germline ends came to 6 bases. The CDR3 DNA sequence: TGTGCCAGCAGCGTACACAACACCGGGGAGCTGTTTTTT. The encoded protein is CASSVHNTGELFF. The variable domain in full, completed from reference TRBV11-2 and TRBJ2-2, reads EAGVAQSPRYKIIEKRQSVAFWCNPISGHATLYWYQQILGQGPKLLIQFQNNGVVDDSQLPKDRFSAERLKGVDSTLKIQPAKLEDSAVYLCASSVHNTGELFFGEGSRLTVL.

Written as DNA, the CDR3 is TGTGCCAGCAGCGTAGTATGCCGGGACAGACCTATCAACTTCTCTGGAAACACCATATATTTT. Its translation is CASSVVCRDRPINFSGNTIYF. The chain uses TRBV9 and TRBJ1-3; 7 bases line up with TRBD1. Germline CDR1 reads SGDLS; CDR2 reads YYNGEE. J gave up 0 bases and V 0 bases, and 18 bases lay outside the gene matches. The CDR3 has 21 amino acids.

The rearrangement uses TRBV12-3 or TRBV12-4 and TRBJ1-5; D is perhaps TRBD1 (5 bases). V dropped 5 bases and J dropped 5 bases, with 7 bases sitting between them. The CDR3 length is 12 residues. The CDR3 loop reads CASSTGDQPQHF. The DNA for the CDR3 is TGTGCCAGCAGTACGGGGGATCAGCCCCAGCATTTT.

The V call is TRBV3-1 (or the pseudogene TRBV3-2), the J call TRBJ2-3, with 12 bases identical to TRBD2. The CDR3 sequence is 17 residues long. With 1 base clipped from V and 4 bases from J, the junction kept 6 bases outside the gene matches. Germline V gene lookup returns CDR1 LGHDT and CDR2 YNNKEL (reference sequence). CDR3 in DNA: TGTGCCAGCAGCCAAGTACCTAGCGGGGGGGCATCAGATACGCAGTATTTT. This translates into CASSQVPSGGASDTQYF.

This clone was counted a few times. The chain carries TRBV4-3 and TRBJ1-4; TRBD1 is a possible D gene (5 bases). The germline V gene has CDR1 LGHNA and CDR2 YSLEER. The CDR3 sequence is 17 residues long. The ends were cut back, 0 bases at V and 5 bases at J, with 16 bases in the middle. In DNA, the CDR3 is TGCGCCAGCAGCCAAGAACCCCGGGGGACGACAAATGAAAAACTGTTTTTT. This gives the protein CASSQEPRGTTNEKLFF.

The rearrangement links TRBV27 to TRBJ1-5, with TRBD1 identical over 7 bases. From germline, CDR1 is MNHEY and CDR2 SMNVEV (reference sequence). The CDR3 is 15 residues long. J lost 4 bases, V lost 6 bases, and 9 bases had no gene match. The CDR3 spells CASRSRTGGNQPQHF. The DNA for the CDR3 is TGTGCCAGCAGGAGTAGGACAGGTGGGAATCAGCCCCAGCATTTT.

This chain uses TRBV4-1 with TRBJ1-1, with TRBD1 identical over 7 bases. In germline, CDR1 is MGHRA, CDR2 YSYEKL. With V trimmed by 1 base and J by 6 bases, 8 bases remained unmatched. The CDR3 consists of 15 residues. CDR3 region: CASSQAPTQGAEAFF. The CDR3 DNA reads as TGCGCCAGCAGCCAAGCCCCCACCCAGGGGGCTGAAGCTTTCTTT.

The chain has TRBV7-2 and TRBJ2-5, with D perhaps matching TRBD1 (6 bases). The CDR3 runs to 13 residues. V was cut by 5 bases and J by 5 bases, with 12 bases left in between. Germline-derived CDR1 and CDR2 are SGHTA and FQGNSA. This CDR3 reads CASSTQGPETQYF. The CDR3 bases are TGTGCCAGCAGCACACAGGGACCTGAGACCCAGTACTTC.

The chain links TRBV30 to TRBJ1-1; D perhaps matches TRBD1 (6 bases). Germline CDR1 GTSNPN, CDR2 SVGIG (reference sequence). V dropped 0 bases and J dropped 11 bases, with 13 bases sitting between them. This CDR3 comprises 12 residues. The chain's CDR3 is CAWSVQGVIAFF. In DNA form, the CDR3 reads TGTGCCTGGAGTGTACAGGGAGTTATTGCTTTCTTT.